This T cell receptor (beta chain) was sequenced for a study of cytomegalovirus exposure and HLA in healthy donors. Study information: As an earlier analysis found, some 180 million T cells yielded about 120 million unique TCR beta sequences.

PCR amplification relied on 60 Vbeta primers (plus 13 Jbeta primers). Some clones are missing from TCRdb's copy, which holds only in-frame ones; the method was immunoSEQ multiplex PCR. Of some 80,000 clones listed, approximately 66% were seen once; the top ten hold 3.5% to 4.5%. The study's findings and limits: Rarity held for most TCR sequences, but there were some public TCRs that occurred in many donors. Owing to their indistinguishability, certain V segments, notably TRBV6-2 and TRBV6-3, were excluded.

Of note for this clone: Its target is not known.

Germline V gene sequence: CDR1 SGHTA, CDR2 FQGNSA. The CDR3 has 12 amino acids. V was cut by 3 bases and J by 6 bases, with 9 bases left in between. The source material was PBMCs. The rearrangement joins TRBV7-2 to TRBJ2-7; D is ambiguous. This TCR came from a male donor in good health and CMV-seropositive. CDR3 protein: CASSFPPLEQYF. The CDR3 bases are TGTGCCAGCAGCTTTCCACCACTCGAGCAGTACTTC.